A selection of T cell receptor beta chains follows, all from one sample in a study of blood T cell repertoires in COVID-19. Method: immunoSEQ multiplex PCR; TCRdb's copy keeps in-frame clones and lacks some. The sample comprises approximately 210,000 clones, over 75% of which are singletons, and around 4.8% rests with the top ten. Specimen: peripheral blood. The receptors here all came from a woman in her thirties or forties with acute or convalescent COVID-19. Each CDR3 is given with its conserved first and last residue. Each record gives: clone size, V gene, D gene, J gene, CDR3 DNA, CDR3 protein. A D gene is named only where the DNA matches it firmly. Clone size is given for some rows only: seen once, a few or many times, or a class if the clone is expanded.

clone_size: NA; v_call: TRBV10-1; d_call: TRBD1; j_call: TRBJ1-1; cdr3_nt: TGCGCCAGCAGTGAGTCCTTGGGACAGGGGGCCACTGAAGCTTTCTTT; cdr3_aa: CASSESLGQGATEAFF
clone_size: NA; v_call: TRBV3-1/TRBV3-2; d_call: NA; j_call: TRBJ2-5; cdr3_nt: TGTGCCAGCAGCGCCCGGGGGGCCCAAGAGACCCAGTACTTC; cdr3_aa: CASSARGAQETQYF
clone_size: NA; v_call: TRBV4-2; d_call: NA; j_call: TRBJ1-3; cdr3_nt: TGTGCCAGCAGCCAAGAGACGGCGGGGGGAAACACCATATATTTT; cdr3_aa: CASSQETAGGNTIYF
clone_size: NA; v_call: TRBV5-1; d_call: NA; j_call: TRBJ2-5; cdr3_nt: TGCGCCAGCAGTCTGGACTCTCCGTACCAAGAGACCCAGTACTTC; cdr3_aa: CASSLDSPYQETQYF
clone_size: NA; v_call: TRBV28; d_call: NA; j_call: TRBJ1-3; cdr3_nt: TGTGCCAGCAGTCACGGGACATTAAACTCTGGAAACACCATATATTTT; cdr3_aa: CASSHGTLNSGNTIYF
clone_size: NA; v_call: TRBV14; d_call: TRBD1; j_call: TRBJ1-2; cdr3_nt: TGTGCCAGCAGCCAAGATTGGGGTCAGGGGGCGCAGGTGGATGGCTACACCTTC; cdr3_aa: CASSQDWGQGAQVDGYTF
clone_size: NA; v_call: TRBV5-1; d_call: NA; j_call: TRBJ2-5; cdr3_nt: TGCGCCAGCAGCTTGGCTAGGATCGTATCAAGAGGGGAGACCCAGTACTTC; cdr3_aa: CASSLARIVSRGETQYF
clone_size: NA; v_call: TRBV30; d_call: NA; j_call: TRBJ2-2; cdr3_nt: TGTGCCTGGGGGGGGACCGGGGAGCTGTTTTTT; cdr3_aa: CAWGGTGELFF
clone_size: NA; v_call: TRBV7-9; d_call: TRBD1; j_call: TRBJ1-1; cdr3_nt: TGTGCCAGCAGCGCCATGGGGTGGGACAGGGGGAGCGAGACTGAAGCTTTCTTT; cdr3_aa: CASSAMGWDRGSETEAFF
clone_size: NA; v_call: TRBV5-1; d_call: TRBD2; j_call: TRBJ2-5; cdr3_nt: TGCGCCAGCAGCTTCGGGACTATTGAAGAAACCCAGTACTTC; cdr3_aa: CASSFGTIEETQYF
clone_size: NA; v_call: TRBV10-3; d_call: NA; j_call: TRBJ2-3; cdr3_nt: TGTGCCATCAGTGAGCCAGTATCAGATACGCAGTATTTT; cdr3_aa: CAISEPVSDTQYF
clone_size: NA; v_call: TRBV2; d_call: NA; j_call: TRBJ1-3; cdr3_nt: TGTGCCAGCAGGTCGGACAGCTCTGGAAACACCATATATTTT; cdr3_aa: CASRSDSSGNTIYF
clone_size: NA; v_call: TRBV2; d_call: NA; j_call: TRBJ2-2; cdr3_nt: TGTGCCAGCATCGGAGTCACCGGGGAGCTGTTTTTT; cdr3_aa: CASIGVTGELFF
clone_size: few; v_call: TRBV28; d_call: NA; j_call: TRBJ1-1; cdr3_nt: TGTGCCAGCAGTTTATCAACAGTCGGTCGTCAAGGCACTGAAGCTTTCTTT; cdr3_aa: CASSLSTVGRQGTEAFF
clone_size: few; v_call: TRBV6-1; d_call: NA; j_call: TRBJ1-1; cdr3_nt: TGTGCCAGCAGTGAAGTAGGGGGGAACACTGAAGCTTTCTTT; cdr3_aa: CASSEVGGNTEAFF
clone_size: NA; v_call: TRBV12-5; d_call: TRBD1; j_call: TRBJ1-5; cdr3_nt: TGTGCTAGTGTCCCCGGGACAGGAAATCAGCCCCAGCATTTT; cdr3_aa: CASVPGTGNQPQHF
clone_size: NA; v_call: TRBV10-3; d_call: TRBD1; j_call: TRBJ1-3; cdr3_nt: TGTGCCATCAGTAGGGACAGGGGATCTGGAAACACCATATATTTT; cdr3_aa: CAISRDRGSGNTIYF
clone_size: NA; v_call: TRBV19; d_call: TRBD1; j_call: TRBJ1-5; cdr3_nt: TGTGCCAGTACCTCATCCGGGACAGGGGCAATCAATCAGCCCCAGCATTTT; cdr3_aa: CASTSSGTGAINQPQHF
clone_size: NA; v_call: TRBV7-6; d_call: TRBD2; j_call: TRBJ2-1; cdr3_nt: TGTGCCAGCACCCCACGCCAGCGGGGGTATCACAATATTTTCTTC; cdr3_aa: CASTPRQRGYHNIFF
clone_size: few; v_call: TRBV5-4; d_call: TRBD1; j_call: TRBJ1-5; cdr3_nt: TGTGCCAGCAGCATGCAGGGGGCTGCCCAGCCCCAGCATTTT; cdr3_aa: CASSMQGAAQPQHF
clone_size: once; v_call: TRBV13; d_call: NA; j_call: TRBJ1-2; cdr3_nt: TGTGCCAGCAGCCTAGGCAGGGGCAATGGCTACACCTTC; cdr3_aa: CASSLGRGNGYTF
clone_size: NA; v_call: TRBV5-4; d_call: TRBD2; j_call: TRBJ2-1; cdr3_nt: TGTGCCAGCAGCTTCCCGGGGGGGAATGAGCAGTTCTTC; cdr3_aa: CASSFPGGNEQFF
clone_size: many; v_call: TRBV27; d_call: TRBD1; j_call: TRBJ1-1; cdr3_nt: TGTGCCAGCAGTGCCCAGGGGGCGGACACTGAAGCTTTCTTT; cdr3_aa: CASSAQGADTEAFF
clone_size: once; v_call: TRBV2; d_call: NA; j_call: TRBJ1-4; cdr3_nt: TGTGCCAGCAGTGGCCTGAACATTGCTACTAATGAAAAACTGTTTTTT; cdr3_aa: CASSGLNIATNEKLFF
clone_size: NA; v_call: TRBV5-1; d_call: NA; j_call: TRBJ2-5; cdr3_nt: TGCGCCAGCAGCTTGCCTCCGACGGAGACTTCTACGCAAGAGACCCAGTACTTC; cdr3_aa: CASSLPPTETSTQETQYF
clone_size: NA; v_call: TRBV10-3; d_call: NA; j_call: TRBJ1-1; cdr3_nt: TGTGCCATCAGTGATGAAAACAGATTGAACACTGAAGCTTTCTTT; cdr3_aa: CAISDENRLNTEAFF
clone_size: few; v_call: TRBV5-4; d_call: NA; j_call: TRBJ1-6; cdr3_nt: TGTGCCAGCAGCTTGAATAACTTACCAAATTCACCCCTCCACTTT; cdr3_aa: CASSLNNLPNSPLHF
clone_size: NA; v_call: TRBV5-1; d_call: NA; j_call: TRBJ1-2; cdr3_nt: TGCGCCAGCAGCCCACGGAGGGGCCCTATGGGGGGCTACACCTTC; cdr3_aa: CASSPRRGPMGGYTF
clone_size: NA; v_call: TRBV7-3; d_call: NA; j_call: TRBJ1-1; cdr3_nt: TGTGCCAGCAGCCGACGGGGCGGGAGGGATGAAGCTTTCTTT; cdr3_aa: CASSRRGGRDEAFF
clone_size: NA; v_call: TRBV4-1; d_call: NA; j_call: TRBJ1-3; cdr3_nt: TGCGCCAGCAGCCCGTCTAGGAGGCCCTCTGGAAACACCATATATTTT; cdr3_aa: CASSPSRRPSGNTIYF
clone_size: NA; v_call: TRBV25-1; d_call: NA; j_call: TRBJ2-5; cdr3_nt: TGTGCCAGCGAAGGGTCGGAGGGTATCGGAGAGACCCAGTACTTC; cdr3_aa: CASEGSEGIGETQYF
clone_size: NA; v_call: TRBV19; d_call: TRBD1; j_call: TRBJ1-1; cdr3_nt: TGTGCCAGTAGTAGCGGACAGGGGCTTACCATGAACACTGAAGCTTTCTTT; cdr3_aa: CASSSGQGLTMNTEAFF
clone_size: NA; v_call: TRBV12-5; d_call: TRBD1; j_call: TRBJ2-2; cdr3_nt: TGTGCTAGTGGACAGGGGACGGACACCGGGGAGCTGTTTTTT; cdr3_aa: CASGQGTDTGELFF
clone_size: NA; v_call: TRBV1; d_call: NA; j_call: TRBJ2-3; cdr3_nt: TGCACCAGCAGCCCAGTTTGGGACAGGAGGTTGCATACGCAGTATTTT; cdr3_aa: CTSSPVWDRRLHTQYF
clone_size: NA; v_call: TRBV4-1; d_call: TRBD2; j_call: TRBJ2-5; cdr3_nt: TGCGCCAGCAGCTTGGGGACTAGCGGGGTCCAAGAGACCCAGTACTTC; cdr3_aa: CASSLGTSGVQETQYF
clone_size: NA; v_call: TRBV7-8; d_call: NA; j_call: TRBJ1-6; cdr3_nt: TGTGCCAGCAGCTTAGCACGAAAGGGGAATTCACCCCTCCACTTT; cdr3_aa: CASSLARKGNSPLHF
clone_size: NA; v_call: TRBV6-5; d_call: NA; j_call: TRBJ1-2; cdr3_nt: TGTGCCAGCATGAGCTATGGCTACACCTTC; cdr3_aa: CASMSYGYTF
clone_size: NA; v_call: TRBV18; d_call: NA; j_call: TRBJ1-1; cdr3_nt: TGTGCCAGCTCACCATCCTACACTGAAGCTTTCTTT; cdr3_aa: CASSPSYTEAFF
clone_size: once; v_call: TRBV7-2; d_call: NA; j_call: TRBJ1-1; cdr3_nt: TGTGCCAGCAGCCCACAAATAACAGAGAACACTGAAGCTTTCTTT; cdr3_aa: CASSPQITENTEAFF
clone_size: NA; v_call: TRBV29-1; d_call: TRBD2; j_call: TRBJ2-1; cdr3_nt: TGCAGCGTTGACGAGCGGGGGGTGTTCAATGAGCAGTTCTTC; cdr3_aa: CSVDERGVFNEQFF
clone_size: NA; v_call: TRBV5-1; d_call: TRBD1; j_call: TRBJ1-2; cdr3_nt: TGCGCCAGCAGCTTGTCCCGGGACAGCTATGGCTACACCTTC; cdr3_aa: CASSLSRDSYGYTF
clone_size: NA; v_call: TRBV3-1/TRBV3-2; d_call: NA; j_call: TRBJ2-5; cdr3_nt: TGTGCCAGCAGCCAACTTCAAGAGACCCAGTACTTC; cdr3_aa: CASSQLQETQYF
clone_size: NA; v_call: TRBV6-1; d_call: TRBD1; j_call: TRBJ1-2; cdr3_nt: TGTGCCAGCAGTAGGACAGGGCTCAGCACCTTC; cdr3_aa: CASSRTGLSTF
clone_size: NA; v_call: TRBV3-1/TRBV3-2; d_call: NA; j_call: TRBJ2-2; cdr3_nt: TGTGCCAGCAGCCACTACTCGGGGCGGGGCACCGGGGAGCTGTTTTTT; cdr3_aa: CASSHYSGRGTGELFF
clone_size: NA; v_call: TRBV14; d_call: TRBD1; j_call: TRBJ1-2; cdr3_nt: TGTGCCAGCAGCCAACCAAGGCCACAGGGGGACCTGCCCATATGGAGCTACACCTTC; cdr3_aa: CASSQPRPQGDLPIWSYTF
clone_size: NA; v_call: TRBV6-5; d_call: NA; j_call: TRBJ1-2; cdr3_nt: TGTGCCAGCAGCGACCCTACCCAGGGTAACTATGGCTACACCTTC; cdr3_aa: CASSDPTQGNYGYTF
clone_size: NA; v_call: TRBV7-2; d_call: TRBD1; j_call: TRBJ2-4; cdr3_nt: TGTGCCAGCAGCTTAAGAACACCACAGGGGGCTGCTAACATTCAGTACTTC; cdr3_aa: CASSLRTPQGAANIQYF
clone_size: few; v_call: TRBV2; d_call: TRBD1; j_call: TRBJ1-2; cdr3_nt: TGTGCCAGCAACCTACGACAGGGGGATGGCTACACCTTC; cdr3_aa: CASNLRQGDGYTF
clone_size: NA; v_call: TRBV12-3/TRBV12-4; d_call: NA; j_call: TRBJ2-1; cdr3_nt: TGTGCCAGCAGTTTCGGACGGGGGTATGAGCAGTTCTTC; cdr3_aa: CASSFGRGYEQFF
clone_size: NA; v_call: TRBV28; d_call: TRBD1; j_call: TRBJ1-4; cdr3_nt: TGTGCCAGCAGTACGACAGGGGCGGATGAAAAACTGTTTTTT; cdr3_aa: CASSTTGADEKLFF
clone_size: NA; v_call: TRBV27; d_call: TRBD1; j_call: TRBJ1-5; cdr3_nt: TGTGCCAGCAGTTCCGGGACAGGGAGGCAGCCCCAGCATTTT; cdr3_aa: CASSSGTGRQPQHF
clone_size: NA; v_call: TRBV12-3/TRBV12-4; d_call: NA; j_call: TRBJ2-3; cdr3_nt: TGTGCCAGCAGTGGCATCGCAGGGGCGCAGTATTTT; cdr3_aa: CASSGIAGAQYF
clone_size: NA; v_call: TRBV19; d_call: TRBD1; j_call: TRBJ1-1; cdr3_nt: TGTGCCAGTAACAGGGGGCAGGGTGAAGCTTTCTTT; cdr3_aa: CASNRGQGEAFF
clone_size: NA; v_call: TRBV7-9; d_call: TRBD1; j_call: TRBJ1-2; cdr3_nt: TGTGCCAGCAGCTTAGCTGGACAGGGGTATGGCTACACCTTC; cdr3_aa: CASSLAGQGYGYTF